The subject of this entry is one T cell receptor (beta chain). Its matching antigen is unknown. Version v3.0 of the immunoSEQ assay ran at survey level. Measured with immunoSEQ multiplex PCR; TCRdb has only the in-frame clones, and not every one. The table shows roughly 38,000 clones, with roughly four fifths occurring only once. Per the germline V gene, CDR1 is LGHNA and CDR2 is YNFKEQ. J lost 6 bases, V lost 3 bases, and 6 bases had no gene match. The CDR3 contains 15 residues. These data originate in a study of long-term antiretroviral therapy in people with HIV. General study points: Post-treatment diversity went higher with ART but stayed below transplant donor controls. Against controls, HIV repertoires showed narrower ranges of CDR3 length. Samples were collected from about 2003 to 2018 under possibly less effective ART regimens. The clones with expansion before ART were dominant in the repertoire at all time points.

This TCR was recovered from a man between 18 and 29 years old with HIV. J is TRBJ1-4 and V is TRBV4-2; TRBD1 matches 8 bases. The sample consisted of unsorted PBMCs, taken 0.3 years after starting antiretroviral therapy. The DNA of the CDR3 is TGTGCCAGCAGCCAGGAGGAGACAGGGGATGAAAAACTGTTTTTT. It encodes CASSQEETGDEKLFF.